These T cell receptor beta chains were read from a single sample in a study of glioma-infiltrating T cells. In TCRdb, the multiplex PCR reads were re-called with MiXCR into one record per CDR3 protein. Of about 410,000 distinct CDR3 sequences listed, 35% to 45% are singletons. The source material was glioma tissue, nonneoplastic brain tissue, or PBMCs (not recorded which). These receptors were collected from a human donor with low-grade glioma or glioblastoma, undergoing nonglioma brain surgery, or in good health (not recorded which). The CDR3 runs from the conserved cysteine through the conserved F or W. D genes are given only for firm matches. Clone size is given for some rows only: seen once, a few or many times, or a class if the clone is expanded.

J gene	D gene	CDR3 length	V gene	clone size	CDR3 DNA	CDR3 protein
TRBJ2-5	-	14	TRBV4-1	-	TGCGCCAGCAGCCCCCGTAGAGCCTCGGAGACCCATTACTTC	CASSPRRASETHYF
TRBJ1-2	TRBD1	16	TRBV5-1	-	TGCGCCAGCAGCCAAACCAGGACAGGGAAGAACTATGGCTACACCTTC	CASSQTRTGKNYGYTF
TRBJ1-6	TRBD1	15	TRBV28	few	TGTGCCAGCAGACTTATTGGGACAGATAATTCACCCCTCCACTTT	CASRLIGTDNSPLHF
TRBJ1-1	-	12	TRBV7-9	-	TGTGCCAGCAGCTTAAACGTCACTGAAGCTTTCTTT	CASSLNVTEAFF
TRBJ2-6	-	16	TRBV6-1	few	TGTGCCAGCCGGAGGGGGGGCGACTCTGGGGCCAACGTCCTGACTTTC	CASRRGGDSGANVLTF
TRBJ1-2	TRBD1	15	TRBV11-2	-	TGTGCCAGCAGCTTCGGACAGGGAACTAACTATGGCTACACCTTC	CASSFGQGTNYGYTF
TRBJ2-6	TRBD1	20	TRBV6-1	-	TGTGCCATCAGTGAATATAGGCCCGGGACAGGGGAAGGTGGGGCCAACGTCCTGACTTTC	CAISEYRPGTGEGGANVLTF
TRBJ2-7	-	14	TRBV7-9	-	TGTGCCAGCAGCTGGCTCGGGAGAGCCTACGAGCAGTACTTC	CASSWLGRAYEQYF
TRBJ1-2	-	14	TRBV25-1	many	TGTGCCAGCAGTGAATATGGACCCGAACATGGCTACACCTTC	CASSEYGPEHGYTF
TRBJ1-1	-	15	TRBV7-9	-	TGTGCCAGCAGCGGAGAGGCACTCACTTACACTGAAGCTTTCTTT	CASSGEALTYTEAFF
TRBJ1-2	-	14	TRBV27	-	TGTGCCAGCAGTGACCGAGGGCTTAACTATGGCTACACCTTC	CASSDRGLNYGYTF
TRBJ2-4	-	14	TRBV28	-	TGTGCCAGCAGTTTGATAGTAGCCAAAAACATTCAGTACTTC	CASSLIVAKNIQYF
TRBJ2-5	-	17	TRBV6-2/TRBV6-3	many	TGTGCCAGCAGTTGGGACCGAAATAGAAAGGTTCAAGAGACCCAGTACTTC	CASSWDRNRKVQETQYF
TRBJ1-1	-	15	TRBV7-3	few	TGTGCCAGCAGCCCAGCCTGGGGGCCCCGCGCTGAAGCTTTCTTT	CASSPAWGPRAEAFF
TRBJ2-7	-	16	TRBV7-2	-	TGTGCCAGCAGCCCCCTCAGACAGTCGAGCTCCTACGAGCAGTACTTC	CASSPLRQSSSYEQYF
TRBJ2-3	-	15	TRBV27	few	TGTGCCAGCAGCGCATCGGTCTCAGAAGGAGATACGCAGTATTTT	CASSASVSEGDTQYF
TRBJ2-1	-	13	TRBV20-1	few	TGCAGTGCTAGAGGGACTCCCGAGGATGAGCAGTTCTTC	CSARGTPEDEQFF
TRBJ2-1	-	17	TRBV15	-	TGTGCCACCAGCAGAGATCGGGCAGGGATGACAATCTACGAGCAGTTCTTC	CATSRDRAGMTIYEQFF
TRBJ2-7	TRBD1	14	TRBV20-1	many	TGCAGTGCTAGACCCCCAGGGGGCTCGGACGAGCAGTACTTC	CSARPPGGSDEQYF
TRBJ1-5	-	15	TRBV12-3/TRBV12-4	once	TGTGCCAGCACTACGAGTCCTTATAGCAATCAGCCCCAGCATTTT	CASTTSPYSNQPQHF
TRBJ1-3	TRBD1	16	TRBV28	few	TGTGCCAGCAGTTTCTCTCAGGGGGCCGACGCTGGAACCATATATTTT	CASSFSQGADAGTIYF
TRBJ2-5	-	14	TRBV11-2	-	TGTGCCAGCAGCCAAAGGGGGGGTTTGAGGACCCAGTACTTC	CASSQRGGLRTQYF
TRBJ2-7	TRBD1	12	TRBV20-1	many	TGCAGTGCGTTAAACGACAGGGGCGAGCAGTACTTC	CSALNDRGEQYF
TRBJ2-5	TRBD2	16	TRBV4-3	few	TGCGCCAGCAGCCAAGACCCTAGCGGGTACCAAGAGACCCAGTACTTC	CASSQDPSGYQETQYF
TRBJ2-7	TRBD2	13	TRBV20-1	few	TGCAGTGCCATAGCGGGGAGCTCCTACGAGCAGTACTTC	CSAIAGSSYEQYF
TRBJ1-1	-	13	TRBV5-5	once	TGCGCCAGCAGCTTGACAGCCTTCACTGAAGCTTTCTTT	CASSLTAFTEAFF
TRBJ2-1	-	17	TRBV11-2	-	TGTGCCAGCAGTTCCCTAGGGGGGAGGACCCGAGGGAATGAGCAGTTCTTC	CASSSLGGRTRGNEQFF
TRBJ2-1	-	15	TRBV6-5	once	TGTGCCAGCAGCTTAGGACGTGGCCGAGGAAATGAGCAGTTCTTC	CASSLGRGRGNEQFF
TRBJ2-3	TRBD2	15	TRBV27	many	TGTGCCAGCACCTACTCACTAGCGGGCACAGATACGCAGTATTTT	CASTYSLAGTDTQYF
TRBJ1-5	-	16	TRBV28	few	TGTGCCAGCAGTCCGCCGGGACGGTCAAGAAATCAGCCCCAGCATTTT	CASSPPGRSRNQPQHF
TRBJ1-3	-	17	TRBV18	-	TGTGCCAGCTCAGCCCCCGGGACACCGAGCTCTGGAAACACCATATATTTT	CASSAPGTPSSGNTIYF
TRBJ2-5	-	13	TRBV6-1	-	TGTGCCAGTGCCAAGGGAGGAGAAGAGACCCAGTACTTC	CASAKGGEETQYF
TRBJ2-7	-	13	TRBV15	-	TGTGCCACCAGCAGAGATTTAGGTCGTGAGCAGTACTTC	CATSRDLGREQYF
TRBJ2-7	-	11	TRBV29-1	-	TGCAGCGTTCCACGTGGGAACGAGCAGTACTTC	CSVPRGNEQYF
TRBJ2-7	TRBD1	15	TRBV5-4	-	TGTGCCAGCAGCTCGACAGGGCTGAGCTCCTACGAGCAGTACTTC	CASSSTGLSSYEQYF
TRBJ1-5	-	13	TRBV15	many	TGTGCCACCAGCAGATTGTACCGACAGCCCCAGCATTTT	CATSRLYRQPQHF
TRBJ2-1	TRBD1	14	TRBV7-2	-	TGTGCCAGCAGCCGGGACAGGGGGTTATATGAGCAGTTCTTC	CASSRDRGLYEQFF
TRBJ2-4	-	15	TRBV28	-	TGTGCCAGCAGCCCTAGAGGGGGGGGGGTAAACATTCAGTACTTC	CASSPRGGGVNIQYF
TRBJ2-3	TRBD1	15	TRBV15	few	TGTGCCACCAGCCGGGACAGGACTAGCACAGATACGCAGTATTTT	CATSRDRTSTDTQYF
TRBJ1-2	TRBD1	16	TRBV24-1	-	TGTGCCACCAGTGAATCGGGACAGCTAATATCTCCTGGCTACACCTTT	CATSESGQLISPGYTF
TRBJ1-1	-	12	TRBV20-1	-	TGCAGTGCTGGCGGGGCAGGGTGGTTAGGTTTCTTT	CSAGGAGWLGFF